One sample yielded the 21 T cell receptor beta chains listed below, sequenced in a study of cytomegalovirus exposure and HLA in healthy donors. PCR was performed using 60 Vbeta and 13 Jbeta primers. The protocol was immunoSEQ multiplex PCR, while the TCRdb copy is restricted to in-frame clones and leaves out a portion. This table has around 210,000 clones, about four fifths appearing once. The sample comprised PBMCs. The receptor source for this set is a male donor in good health and CMV-seropositive.

In its sample, this clone was seen once. The chain recombines TRBV2 with TRBJ1-6; D unclear. The CDR3 length is 14 residues. V was trimmed by 3 bases and J by 3 bases, leaving 6 bases between them. CDR1 is SNHLY and CDR2 is FYNNEI in the germline V gene. The CDR3 nucleotides are TGTGCCAGCAGTGATACTCACTATAATTCACCCCTCCACTTT. It translates to CASSDTHYNSPLHF.

This sequence joins TRBV5-1 and TRBJ1-4; D ambiguous. CDR3 length: 14 amino acids. Per the germline V gene, CDR1 is SGHRS and CDR2 is YFSETQ. V lost 5 bases, J lost 3 bases, and 11 bases lay in between. This CDR3 reads CASSSGDPNEKLFF. CDR3 coding DNA: TGCGCCAGCAGTTCCGGAGATCCTAATGAAAAACTGTTTTTT.

This clone was counted only a few times. The V call is TRBV18, the J call TRBJ2-5, with D possibly being TRBD2 (6 bases). Deletions cut 3 bases from V and 11 bases from J, with 22 bases between. Germline loops: CDR1 KGHSH, CDR2 LQKENI. CDR3 length equals 15 residues. CDR3 sequence reads: CASSPVGLAIGEQYF. DNA for the CDR3: TGTGCCAGCTCACCGGTGGGACTTGCAATCGGGGAGCAGTACTTC.

The gene calls are TRBV13 and TRBJ2-7; 8 nucleotides match TRBD1. V lost 3 bases, J lost 6 bases, and 10 bases stayed unmatched. The CDR3 consists of 15 residues. The germline CDR1 and CDR2 sequences are PRHDT and FYEKMQ (reference sequence). CDR3 nucleotides: TGTGCCAGCAGCTTCCTGGGACAGGCCCTCGGCGAGCAGTACTTC. It codes for CASSFLGQALGEQYF.

This clone was seen a few times. The chain recombines TRBV7-2 with TRBJ1-4; a possible D gene is TRBD1 (5 bases). This CDR3 comprises 15 residues. Per the germline V gene, CDR1 is SGHTA and CDR2 is FQGNSA. Trimming removed 5 bases at V and 4 bases at J, with 14 bases between. The CDR3 reads CASSPITGVNEKLFF. CDR3 DNA: TGTGCCAGCAGCCCTATTACGGGGGTTAATGAAAAACTGTTTTTT. Full variable domain (remainder filled in from reference TRBV7-2 and TRBJ1-4): GAGVSQSPSNKVTEKGKDVELRCDPISGHTALYWYRQSLGQGLEFLIYFQGNSAPDKSGLPSDRFSAERTGGSVSTLTIQRTQQEDSAVYLCASSPITGVNEKLFFGSGTQLSVL.

This clone is a singleton in its sample. The chain combines TRBV5-1 with TRBJ2-7, with D unclear. Trimming stripped 4 bases from V and 5 bases from J, with 7 bases between. CDR3 size: 11 residues. CDR1 and CDR2 from the germline V gene are SGHRS and YFSETQ. The CDR3 loop reads CASSVLDEQYF. DNA of the CDR3: TGCGCCAGCAGCGTACTTGACGAGCAGTACTTC.

The sample holds a few counts of this clone. The chain links TRBV7-8 to TRBJ2-7; D may be TRBD2 (5 bases). This CDR3 has 14 residues. Per the germline V gene, CDR1 is SGHVS and CDR2 is FQNEAQ. V gave up 8 bases and J gave up 4 bases, with 18 bases separating them. CDR3 region: CASAASSGNYEQYF. DNA for the CDR3: TGTGCCAGCGCCGCCTCCAGCGGCAATTACGAGCAGTACTTC.

The rearrangement uses TRBV19 and TRBJ2-2; 12 bases are a match to TRBD2. V was clipped by 5 bases and J by 3 bases; unmatched bases: 4. The CDR3 loop spans 16 amino acids. Germline loops: CDR1 LNHDA, CDR2 SQIVND (reference sequence). The CDR3: CASSPSGRAHTGELFF. The CDR3 DNA is TGTGCCAGTAGTCCTAGCGGGAGGGCCCACACCGGGGAGCTGTTTTTT.

The chain recombines TRBV7-6 with TRBJ1-6; TRBD1 agrees at 10 bases. The CDR3 is 17 residues long. With V trimmed by 1 base and J by 10 bases, 10 bases remained unmatched. CDR1 is SGHVS and CDR2 is FNYEAQ in the germline V gene. The CDR3 loop is CASSLGRQGAPRSPLHF. The CDR3 region has the DNA TGTGCCAGCAGCTTAGGTCGACAGGGGGCTCCAAGATCACCCCTCCACTTT.

This clone has only one observation. This chain joins TRBV19 and TRBJ2-3, with 8 positions matching TRBD1. The CDR3 contains 15 residues. CDR1 and CDR2 (germline): LNHDA, SQIVND (reference sequence). The ends lost 2 bases at V and 0 bases at J; junction bases unmatched: 1. CDR3 coding DNA: TGTGCCAGTAGTATACAGGGGGCTAGCACAGATACGCAGTATTTT. Encoded protein: CASSIQGASTDTQYF. Based on the CDR3 plus reference TRBV19 and TRBJ2-3, the full variable domain is DGGITQSPKYLFRKEGQNVTLSCEQNLNHDAMYWYRQDPGQGLRLIYYSQIVNDFQKGDIAEGYSVSREKKESFPLTVTSAQKNPTAFYLCASSIQGASTDTQYFGPGTRLTVL.

The rearrangement joins TRBV12-5 to TRBJ2-2; 7 bases fit TRBD1. This CDR3 spans 16 amino acids. The V and J ends lost 0 bases and 4 bases, in that order; junction bases with no gene match: 5. Germline V gene lookup returns CDR1 LGHNT and CDR2 FRNRAP. The CDR3: CASGLVLTGITGELFF. CDR3 bases: TGTGCTAGTGGTTTGGTCTTGACAGGGATCACCGGGGAGCTGTTTTTT. The variable domain in full, completed from reference TRBV12-5 and TRBJ2-2, reads DARVTQTPRHKVTEMGQEVTMRCQPILGHNTVFWYRQTMMQGLELLAYFRNRAPLDDSGMPKDRFSAEMPDATLATLKIQPSEPRDSAVYFCASGLVLTGITGELFFGEGSRLTVL.

V and J are TRBV5-1 and TRBJ1-4; D ambiguous. Germline loops: CDR1 SGHRS, CDR2 YFSETQ. V was cut by 0 bases and J by 12 bases, with 15 bases left in between. The length of the CDR3 is 14 residues. Here the CDR3 DNA reads TGCGCCAGCAGCTTGGAGATTGTGAGAACCCAACTGTTTTTT. Amino acids: CASSLEIVRTQLFF. The full variable domain, in which reference TRBV5-1 and TRBJ1-4 provide the parts outside the CDR3, is KAGVTQTPRYLIKTRGQQVTLSCSPISGHRSVSWYQQTPGQGLQFLFEYFSETQRNKGNFPGRFSGRQFSNSRSEMNVSTLELGDSALYLCASSLEIVRTQLFFGSGTQLSVL.

This chain joins TRBV6-4 and TRBJ1-5; the match to TRBD1 covers 7 bases. J gave up 5 bases and V 0 bases, and 7 bases lay outside the gene matches. Germline V gene sequence: CDR1 MRHNA, CDR2 SNTAGT. This CDR3 spans 16 amino acids. The CDR3: CASSDSNGRGDQPQHF. CDR3 nucleotides: TGTGCCAGCAGTGACTCGAACGGCAGGGGGGATCAGCCCCAGCATTTT.

This chain connects TRBV29-1 to TRBJ1-1, with 9 bases fitting TRBD1. This CDR3 has 13 residues. The germline V gene encodes CDR1 SQVTM and CDR2 ANQGSEA. Trimming removed 3 bases from V and 4 bases from J; junction bases left unmatched: 3. CDR3: CSVEGQGGTEAFF. CDR3 nucleotide sequence: TGCAGCGTTGAGGGACAGGGAGGCACTGAAGCTTTCTTT.

In its sample, this clone was seen a few times. The rearrangement links TRBV30 to TRBJ1-5; 8 bases agree with TRBD1. The CDR3 is 13 amino acids. V was pared by 3 bases and J by 7 bases, with 5 bases of the junction left unmatched. Germline CDR1 GTSNPN, CDR2 SVGIG (reference sequence). CDR3 protein: CAWSLRTGQPQHF. CDR3 DNA: TGTGCCTGGAGCCTAAGGACAGGGCAGCCCCAGCATTTT.

This clone appeared once. The chain employs TRBV28 and TRBJ2-7, with 8 bases lining up with TRBD1. CDR3 size: 17 residues. Trimming cost V 2 bases and J 5 bases; bases outside gene matches: 14. Germline values: CDR1 MDHEN, CDR2 SYDVKM. The CDR3 protein is CASSLRGGQGLRDEQYF. The CDR3 nucleotides read TGTGCCAGCAGTTTACGGGGTGGACAGGGATTACGTGACGAGCAGTACTTC.

The chain combines TRBV19 with TRBJ2-7, with D maybe TRBD2 (6 bases). CDR1 and CDR2 from the germline V gene are LNHDA and SQIVND (reference sequence). Trimming left V 5 bases short and J 7 bases short, with 21 bases between. This CDR3 has 15 amino acids. CDR3 residues: CASSSVGGMVYEQYF. For the CDR3, the DNA is TGTGCCAGTAGTTCGGTAGGCGGGATGGTCTATGAGCAGTACTTC.

This chain links TRBV5-1 with TRBJ2-1; 13 positions agree with TRBD2. The CDR3 consists of 15 residues. J gave up 7 bases and V 0 bases, and 1 base lay outside the gene matches. Germline V gene data show CDR1 as SGHRS and CDR2 as YFSETQ. The CDR3 protein is CASSLELAGGNEQFF. Written as DNA, the CDR3 is TGCGCCAGCAGCTTGGAACTAGCGGGAGGGAATGAGCAGTTCTTC.

This clone was picked up a small number of times. This sequence joins TRBV15 and TRBJ2-1, with 12 positions matching TRBD1. The CDR3 loop spans 15 amino acids. V lost 3 bases, J lost 8 bases, and 5 bases stayed unmatched. Germline V gives CDR1 LNHNV, CDR2 YYDKDF (reference sequence). The CDR3 protein is CATSRGTGGLDEQFF. The CDR3 region has the DNA TGTGCCACCAGCAGGGGGACAGGGGGCCTCGATGAGCAGTTCTTC.

This rearrangement joins TRBV9 to TRBJ1-1; 7 nucleotides line up with TRBD1. Germline V gene data show CDR1 as SGDLS and CDR2 as YYNGEE. The CDR3 length is 16 residues. V shed 1 base and J 3 bases; nucleotides not matched to a gene: 9. The CDR3 spells CASSVRGQGVDTEAFF. The CDR3 DNA is TGTGCCAGCAGCGTAAGGGGTCAGGGGGTAGACACTGAAGCTTTCTTT.

This chain links TRBV10-3 with TRBJ1-4; 9 nucleotides match TRBD1. CDR3 length: 12 amino acids. CDR1 is ENHRY, CDR2 SYGVKD, per germline. Trimming cost V 6 bases and J 8 bases; bases outside gene matches: 1. The CDR3 nucleotides are TGTGCCATCAGCGGACAGGGGGAAAAACTGTTTTTT. This encodes CAISGQGEKLFF.